Listed here are 16 T cell receptor beta chains from one sample, sequenced in a study of OX40 agonist ivuxolimab in advanced cancers. Only in-frame clones appear in the TCRdb table, and some are missing; sequencing was by immunoSEQ multiplex PCR. The data hold about 98,000 clones, with about 88% observed a single time. The sequences come from CD4+ or CD8+ T cells sorted from blood, collected in a trial of the OX40 agonist ivuxolimab. The source of these receptors is an adult with an advanced solid tumor such as melanoma, head and neck, liver or kidney cancer.

V is TRBV7-9 and J is TRBJ1-1, with a tentative D call TRBD1 (5 bases). The CDR3 is 13 amino acids. CDR1 SEHNR and CDR2 FQNEAQ come from the germline V gene (reference sequence). Deletions cut 8 bases from V and 5 bases from J, with 15 bases between. The CDR3 region is CASRLGEGTEAFF. In DNA, the CDR3 is TGTGCCAGCCGTTTGGGGGAGGGAACTGAAGCTTTCTTT.

A single count supports this clone. CDR3 nucleotides: TGCGCCAGCAGCCTCACAGGTTCCTACGAGCAGTACTTC. Its protein product is CASSLTGSYEQYF. This rearrangement joins TRBV5-1 to TRBJ2-7; perhaps TRBD1 as D (5 bases). The CDR3 covers 13 residues. Germline CDR1 and CDR2: SGHRS and YFSETQ. The germline V and J ends were trimmed by 4 bases and 1 base, with 9 bases remaining between them.

This chain joins TRBV11-2 and TRBJ2-7; TRBD2 aligns across 7 bases. There are 17 residues in the CDR3. The trim removed 2 bases at V and 2 bases at J, leaving 12 bases unmatched. Germline loops: CDR1 SGHAT, CDR2 FQNNGV. The CDR3 DNA reads TGTGCCAGCAGCTTAATCAGAGGCGCTAGCGGACCCTACGAGCAGTACTTC. As protein: CASSLIRGASGPYEQYF.

The chain carries TRBV9 and TRBJ2-2; 10 nucleotides agree with TRBD2. From germline, CDR1 is SGDLS and CDR2 YYNGEE. Trimming removed 0 bases from V and 5 bases from J; junction bases left unmatched: 1. The CDR3 length is 15 residues. The CDR3 here is CASSVEAGGTGELFF. CDR3 bases: TGTGCCAGCAGCGTAGAAGCGGGAGGGACCGGGGAGCTGTTTTTT.

The chain recombines TRBV4-2 with TRBJ2-2; 11 nucleotides match TRBD2. The CDR3 has 21 amino acids. Germline V gene sequence: CDR1 LGHNA, CDR2 YNFKEQ. V was clipped by 0 bases and J by 5 bases; unmatched bases: 17. The CDR3 region is CASSQDRGMTSGNMGTGELFF. CDR3 sequence (DNA): TGTGCCAGCAGCCAAGATCGTGGAATGACTAGCGGGAATATGGGGACCGGGGAGCTGTTTTTT.

The chain links TRBV7-8 to TRBJ2-5; D gene uncertain. Looked up from germline, CDR1 is SGHVS and CDR2 is FQNEAQ. V was cut by 5 bases and J by 4 bases, with 14 bases left in between. The CDR3 is 14 amino acids. The CDR3: CASSQGWAGETQYF. CDR3 coding DNA: TGTGCCAGCAGCCAAGGGTGGGCAGGAGAGACCCAGTACTTC. The whole variable domain, remainder taken from reference TRBV7-8 and TRBJ2-5, is GAGVSQSPRYKVAKRGQDVALRCDPISGHVSLFWYQQALGQGPEFLTYFQNEAQLDKSGLPSDRFFAERPEGSVSTLKIQRTQQEDSAVYLCASSQGWAGETQYFGPGTRLLVL.

The chain joins TRBV29-1 to TRBJ2-7; D not certain. Germline CDR1 SQVTM, CDR2 ANQGSEA. Trimming took off 4 bases at V and 7 bases at J, with 11 bases between the two ends. The CDR3 is 11 residues long. The CDR3: CSVVGVREQYF. The CDR3 DNA is TGCAGCGTTGTTGGGGTACGGGAGCAGTACTTC.

The chain couples TRBV29-1 to TRBJ1-1; no definite D call. The CDR3 is 16 amino acids. Trimming took off 2 bases at V and 3 bases at J, with 19 bases between the two ends. Germline lookup yields CDR1 SQVTM and CDR2 ANQGSEA. In nucleotides, the CDR3 is TGCAGCGTTGAACCTCAGGCCGCCCCAAGGGACACTGAAGCTTTCTTT. Protein sequence: CSVEPQAAPRDTEAFF.

J is TRBJ1-2 and V is TRBV14; perhaps TRBD1 as D (6 bases). V was cut by 2 bases and J by 4 bases, with 11 bases left in between. The V gene's germline CDR1 is SGHDN and CDR2 FVKESK. The CDR3 sequence is 14 residues long. In DNA form, the CDR3 reads TGTGCCAGCAGCCAACAGGGCAGGGGCTATGGCTACACCTTC. Translation gives CASSQQGRGYGYTF.

The V and J genes are TRBV28 and TRBJ2-1; 9 bases align to TRBD2. Trimming cost V 11 bases and J 9 bases; bases outside gene matches: 20. The CDR3 has 16 amino acids. CDR1 and CDR2 (germline): MDHEN, SYDVKM. The CDR3 sequence is CAGEGRGASGIIEQFF. In DNA form, the CDR3 reads TGTGCCGGAGAAGGACGAGGGGCTAGCGGGATCATTGAGCAGTTCTTC.

The chain employs TRBV13 and TRBJ1-1; D not certain. The CDR3 totals 13 residues. Trimming cost V 2 bases and J 4 bases, with 8 bases left between them. Per germline, CDR1 PRHDT and CDR2 FYEKMQ (reference sequence). The CDR3 region is CASSLSEGTEAFF. In nucleotides, the CDR3 is TGTGCCAGCAGCTTATCGGAAGGCACTGAAGCTTTCTTT.

As for this clone: The same CDR3 can be traced to other DNA sequences in this sample. The chain is built from TRBV6-6 and TRBJ1-2, with D possibly being TRBD1 (5 bases). Trimming removed 6 bases at V and 5 bases at J, with 13 bases between. CDR3 size: 13 residues. Germline V gives CDR1 MNHNY, CDR2 SVGAGI (reference sequence). In DNA form, the CDR3 reads TGTGCCAGCAGCTCCGTACAGGATTATGGCTACACCTTC. Translated, it gives CASSSVQDYGYTF.

This clone occurred a few times. V and J are TRBV7-9 and TRBJ2-5, with D uncertain. The CDR3 runs 14 residues. Germline CDR1 is SEHNR and CDR2 is FQNEAQ (reference sequence). Trimming removed 3 bases from V and 5 bases from J, with 13 bases in between. The CDR3 coding sequence is TGTGCCAGCAGCTTTGGATCGATTGGGGAGACCCAGTACTTC. Residues: CASSFGSIGETQYF.

The rearrangement links TRBV5-4 to TRBJ2-3; 12 bases agree with TRBD2. This CDR3 spans 17 amino acids. J lost 2 bases, V lost 2 bases, and 6 bases had no gene match. In germline, CDR1 is SGHNT, CDR2 YYREEE (reference sequence). CDR3 sequence (DNA): TGTGCCAGCAGCTTCAGGACTAGCGGGAAGTTCACAGATACGCAGTATTTT. Its translation: CASSFRTSGKFTDTQYF.

The chain couples TRBV6-5 to TRBJ1-1, with 7 bases identical to TRBD1. The length of the CDR3 is 14 residues. The germline V gene has CDR1 MNHEY and CDR2 SVGAGI. Trimming cost V 7 bases and J 1 base; bases outside gene matches: 6. The CDR3 here is CASKRDSRNTEAFF. CDR3 nucleotide sequence: TGTGCCAGCAAAAGGGACAGTAGGAACACTGAAGCTTTCTTT.

The J gene is TRBJ2-3, the V gene TRBV29-1; unclear D gene. Trimming removed 6 bases at V and 3 bases at J, with 10 bases between. Germline CDR1 SQVTM, CDR2 ANQGSEA. The CDR3 is 12 residues long. Here the CDR3 reads CSVGEQTDTQYF. CDR3 nucleotides: TGCAGCGTCGGTGAGCAAACAGATACGCAGTATTTT.